The rows below give T cell receptor beta chains drawn from one sample of a study of cytomegalovirus exposure and HLA in healthy donors. Clones were read by immunoSEQ multiplex PCR, and TCRdb kept only the in-frame ones, dropping some. The table lists about 190,000 clones, 81% of them singletons, with 3% to 4.5% in the top ten. The specimen sequenced was PBMCs. Source of these receptors: a man between 45 and 60 years old in good health and CMV-seronegative. Each CDR3 is given with its conserved first and last residue. The order of the fields is D gene, J gene, clone size, V gene, CDR3 DNA, CDR3 protein. D genes are given only for firm matches. Clone size appears in some rows only: once, few, many, or a class for an expanded clone.

- | TRBJ1-2 | - | TRBV6-1 | TGTGCCAGCAGTCTTGAACAGGGAGCTAACTATGGCTACACCTTC | CASSLEQGANYGYTF
TRBD1 | TRBJ1-2 | - | TRBV7-2 | TGTGCCAGCAGCCCGGGACAGGGTGGGGCTTATGGCTACACCTTC | CASSPGQGGAYGYTF
- | TRBJ2-5 | - | TRBV7-9 | TGTTCCAGCAGCCGGTGGGGGCAGGGAGAGGCCCAGTACTTC | CSSSRWGQGEAQYF
- | TRBJ2-7 | - | TRBV7-8 | TGTGCCAGCAGCTTAAGGTCGGCGGTTCGAGGCGAGCAGTACTTC | CASSLRSAVRGEQYF
- | TRBJ2-5 | - | TRBV15 | TGTGCCACCAGCAGGGGGAGCGGCCAAGAGACCCAGTACTTC | CATSRGSGQETQYF
- | TRBJ2-7 | - | TRBV5-3 | TGTGCCAGAAGCCCGGACAGAATGTTCACCTTCTACGAGCAGTACTTC | CARSPDRMFTFYEQYF
TRBD1 | TRBJ1-5 | - | TRBV27 | TGTGCCAGCAGTCCGACAGGGCCCAGCAATCAGCCCCAGCATTTT | CASSPTGPSNQPQHF
TRBD1 | TRBJ2-1 | - | TRBV7-9 | TGTGCCAGCAGCTCCCGGGACAGAATATACAATGAGCAGTTCTTC | CASSSRDRIYNEQFF
- | TRBJ1-1 | - | TRBV5-1 | TGCGCCAGCAGCTTGGGCGGCCGGGTGAACACTGAAGCTTTCTTT | CASSLGGRVNTEAFF
- | TRBJ2-2 | - | TRBV5-5 | TGTGCCAGCAGCTTGGACAGGGTTGTTACCGGGGAGCTGTTTTTT | CASSLDRVVTGELFF
TRBD1 | TRBJ2-3 | - | TRBV4-3 | TGCGCCAGCAGCCAAAACTTGGGACAGGGAGCCCATCGTGCAGATACGCAGTATTTT | CASSQNLGQGAHRADTQYF
TRBD1 | TRBJ1-2 | few | TRBV19 | TGTGCCAGTAGACTGGGACAGGGGGGTGGCTACACCTTC | CASRLGQGGGYTF
TRBD2 | TRBJ2-1 | few | TRBV5-1 | TGCGCCAGCAGCTACTCCCTAGCGGGGGGAAACAATGAGCAGTTCTTC | CASSYSLAGGNNEQFF
- | TRBJ2-3 | - | TRBV15 | TGTGCCACCAGCAGCCGGGATACGCAGTATTTT | CATSSRDTQYF
- | TRBJ1-2 | - | TRBV15 | TGTGCCACCAGCAGGGGCAGGGTTGGCTACACCTTC | CATSRGRVGYTF
TRBD1 | TRBJ2-7 | - | TRBV5-1 | TGCGCCAGCAGGCTGGGGACAGTTTCCTACGAGCAGTACTTC | CASRLGTVSYEQYF
- | TRBJ2-7 | - | TRBV6-5 | TGTGCCAGCAGTTACGACAGCTTTAACTACGAGCAGTACTTC | CASSYDSFNYEQYF
- | TRBJ2-7 | - | TRBV4-3 | TGCGCCAGCAGCCAAGACATTCAGGGTTACGAGCAGTACTTC | CASSQDIQGYEQYF
- | TRBJ1-2 | - | TRBV10-3 | TGTGCCATCAGTGAATCAGGGGACGCGGGCTATGGCTACACCTTC | CAISESGDAGYGYTF
TRBD1 | TRBJ2-2 | - | TRBV28 | TGTGCCAGCAGTTTAGGACAGGGGGGCACCGGGGAGCTGTTTTTT | CASSLGQGGTGELFF
TRBD1 | TRBJ1-6 | - | TRBV13 | TGTGCCAGCAGCGTGGGACAGTATAATTCACCCCTCCACTTT | CASSVGQYNSPLHF
- | TRBJ1-2 | - | TRBV5-1 | TGCGCCAGCAGCTTGGATGGGAGGTCGGGGGGCGCGATCTACACCTTC | CASSLDGRSGGAIYTF